This TCR beta chain is drawn from a study of cytomegalovirus exposure and HLA in healthy donors. Points from the study as a whole: It was reportedly the case that the classifier diagnosed cytomegalovirus status with high specificity and sensitivity.

From germline, CDR1 is MNHEY and CDR2 SVGAGI. The CDR3 extends over 14 amino acids. The V end was cut by 2 bases, the J end by 3 bases, with 9 bases between. As to this clone: Its antigen is unknown.

Donors were ostensibly healthy at sampling, although undocumented immune exposures were probable. The study ran its PCR with 60 Vbeta and 13 Jbeta primers. Clones were sequenced by immunoSEQ multiplex PCR, and TCRdb holds only the in-frame ones, with some missing. The repertoire consists of 120,000 or so clones, with 83% occurring once and the leading ten covering approximately 3.5%. This sequence joins TRBV6-5 and TRBJ2-3, with D possibly being TRBD2 (6 bases). This clonotype was sampled from a woman aged 35 to 49 in good health and CMV-seropositive. Sequenced: PBMCs. CDR3 protein: CASSYHGTTDTQYF. The CDR3 nucleotides read TGTGCCAGCAGTTACCACGGGACTACAGATACGCAGTATTTT.